The 24 T cell receptor beta chains below were found in one sample sequenced in a study of technical replicates of blood from a handful of donors. Libraries were prepared by immunoSEQ multiplex PCR; TCRdb keeps only in-frame clonotypes and omits some of them. In the table there are under 95,000 clones, more than 95% of which are singletons. Source material: T cells isolated from PBMCs. The receptors shown here come from a human donor in good health.

CDR3 DNA: TGTGCCACCAGCAGAGGACAGGGCTTTGAAGCTTTCTTT. Translated, it gives CATSRGQGFEAFF. The chain combines TRBV15 with TRBJ1-1; 7 positions agree with TRBD1. Germline CDR1 is LNHNV and CDR2 is YYDKDF (reference sequence). This CDR3 has 13 amino acids. Trimming took 1 base from V and 7 from J; bases not matched to a gene: 3.

The chain recombines TRBV11-2 with TRBJ1-5, with D maybe TRBD1 (6 bases). The CDR3 loop spans 14 amino acids. V was clipped by 3 bases and J by 5 bases, with 11 bases between them. From germline, CDR1 is SGHAT and CDR2 FQNNGV. The CDR3 loop is CASSFGGRDQPQHF. CDR3 sequence (DNA): TGTGCCAGCAGCTTCGGGGGGCGGGATCAGCCCCAGCATTTT.

This chain uses TRBV27 with TRBJ2-3; D might be TRBD1 (5 bases). The CDR3 is made up of 14 amino acids. CDR1 is MNHEY and CDR2 is SMNVEV in the germline V gene (reference sequence). V lost 5 bases and J lost 0, with 9 bases in between. In DNA, the CDR3 is TGTGCCAGCAGTGCCAGGGCTAGCACAGATACGCAGTATTTT. This encodes CASSARASTDTQYF.

The rearrangement uses TRBV27 and TRBJ1-2; possibly TRBD1 for D (6 bases). V gave up 5 bases and J gave up 5 bases, with 18 bases separating them. Per germline, CDR1 MNHEY and CDR2 SMNVEV (reference sequence). The CDR3 sequence is 15 residues long. The CDR3 bases are TGTGCCAGCAGTATAACCCCACAGGGTGGGTATGGCTACACCTTC. Encoded protein: CASSITPQGGYGYTF.

The rearrangement uses TRBV29-1 and TRBJ1-3; no definite D call. The ends were cut back, 0 bases at V and 2 bases at J, with 14 bases in the middle. The CDR3 is 16 amino acids. The germline CDR1 and CDR2 sequences are SQVTM and ANQGSEA. The CDR3 nucleotides read TGCAGCGTTGAAGATCGCCGTCGGGGAGCTGGAAACACCATATATTTT. This gives the protein CSVEDRRRGAGNTIYF.

This chain joins TRBV5-1 and TRBJ1-3; TRBD1 is a possible D gene (5 bases). V gave up 0 bases and J gave up 0 bases, with 7 bases separating them. The CDR3 consists of 15 residues. CDR1 and CDR2 from the germline V gene are SGHRS and YFSETQ. This CDR3 is CASSLGQHSGNTIYF. In DNA form, the CDR3 reads TGCGCCAGCAGCTTGGGACAGCACTCTGGAAACACCATATATTTT.

The count of this clone is one. This chain connects TRBV30 to TRBJ2-6, with 7 bases identical to TRBD1. The length of the CDR3 is 17 residues. The germline V gene has CDR1 GTSNPN and CDR2 SVGIG (reference sequence). J was trimmed by 0 bases and V by 1 base; bases with no gene match: 6. The DNA of the CDR3 is TGTGCCTGGAGTGGGGACAGTCCCCCCTCTGGGGCCAACGTCCTGACTTTC. Translated, it gives CAWSGDSPPSGANVLTF.

The rearrangement joins TRBV10-3 to TRBJ1-2; the match to TRBD1 covers 9 bases. CDR3 length equals 13 residues. V trimming: 10 bases; J trimming: 6 bases; junction bases outside the gene matches: 9. Germline values: CDR1 ENHRY, CDR2 SYGVKD. CDR3 nucleotide sequence: TGTGCCACCCGGGGACAGGGAGTGGATGGCTACACCTTC. Protein: CATRGQGVDGYTF.

The genes are TRBV6-5 and TRBJ2-1, with D tentatively TRBD2 (6 bases). Trimming cost V 0 bases and J 0 bases, with 9 bases left between them. In germline, CDR1 is MNHEY, CDR2 SVGAGI. The CDR3 totals 16 residues. CDR3 protein: CASSYSGLSSYNEQFF. The CDR3 nucleotides are TGTGCCAGCAGTTACTCGGGACTTAGCTCCTACAATGAGCAGTTCTTC.

The chain recombines TRBV4-1 with TRBJ1-1; no clear D gene. Germline CDR1 reads MGHRA; CDR2 reads YSYEKL. V lost 1 base and J lost 4, with 16 bases in between. This CDR3 has 16 residues. The CDR3 sequence is CASSQAESGRGTEAFF. CDR3 bases: TGCGCCAGCAGCCAAGCAGAATCGGGAAGAGGCACTGAAGCTTTCTTT.

The chain couples TRBV5-1 to TRBJ1-2, with a possible D match to TRBD1 (6 bases). Germline V gene lookup returns CDR1 SGHRS and CDR2 YFSETQ. With 4 bases removed from V and 2 bases from J, the gap between germline ends came to 15 bases. The CDR3 consists of 15 residues. CDR3 region: CASSPTGQLNYGYTF. The CDR3 DNA follows: TGCGCCAGCAGCCCCACAGGACAGTTAAACTATGGCTACACCTTC.

This chain joins TRBV7-9 and TRBJ2-7, with D unresolved. The V gene's germline CDR1 is SEHNR and CDR2 FQNEAQ (reference sequence). This CDR3 has 14 residues. Between the trimmed V and J ends, which lost 1 base and 2 bases, there was a span of 9 bases. Written as DNA, the CDR3 is TGTGCCAGCAGCTTAGGCCAGTCCCCCTACGAGCAGTACTTC. It codes for CASSLGQSPYEQYF.

The gene calls are TRBV18 and TRBJ1-4; D possibly corresponds to TRBD1 (5 bases). The CDR3 contains 14 residues. Trimming stripped 4 bases from V and 6 bases from J, with 12 bases between. CDR1 KGHSH and CDR2 LQKENI come from the germline V gene. CDR3 DNA sequence: TGTGCCAGCTCACGAACCCTAGGGGATGAAAAACTGTTTTTT. It translates to CASSRTLGDEKLFF.

This clone was seen once. V usage is TRBV7-9 and J usage is TRBJ2-7, with 7 bases matching TRBD1. The CDR3 has 14 amino acids. The germline V gene has CDR1 SEHNR and CDR2 FQNEAQ (reference sequence). J was trimmed by 0 bases and V by 5 bases; bases with no gene match: 4. The CDR3 sequence is CASSTGENSYEQYF. The CDR3 nucleotides read TGTGCCAGCAGCACAGGGGAGAACTCCTACGAGCAGTACTTC.

The V and J genes are TRBV10-2 and TRBJ2-7, with 8 bases lining up with TRBD2. The germline V gene has CDR1 WSHSY and CDR2 SAAADI. There are 15 residues in the CDR3. V dropped 2 bases and J dropped 4; count of bases not matched to a gene: 7. The CDR3 loop reads CASSERGGSRYEQYF. The CDR3, as DNA: TGCGCCAGCAGTGAGCGGGGGGGATCCAGGTACGAGCAGTACTTC.

This chain uses TRBV5-1 with TRBJ1-3, with D unclear. V gave up 4 bases and J gave up 4 bases, with 12 bases separating them. Germline CDR1 is SGHRS and CDR2 is YFSETQ. The CDR3 totals 14 residues. The CDR3 nucleotides are TGCGCCAGCAGCGAGACTAGGAGGGGAAACACCATATATTTT. Translating it yields CASSETRRGNTIYF. Full variable domain (remainder filled in from reference TRBV5-1 and TRBJ1-3): KAGVTQTPRYLIKTRGQQVTLSCSPISGHRSVSWYQQTPGQGLQFLFEYFSETQRNKGNFPGRFSGRQFSNSRSEMNVSTLELGDSALYLCASSETRRGNTIYFGEGSWLTVV.

This chain links TRBV29-1 with TRBJ2-1; 14 bases are a match to TRBD2. Germline CDR1 and CDR2: SQVTM and ANQGSEA. There are 14 residues in the CDR3. V gave up 6 bases and J gave up 10 bases; unmatched junction bases: 8. CDR3 protein: CSVDPGLAGEEQFF. CDR3 bases: TGCAGCGTAGACCCGGGACTAGCGGGAGAAGAGCAGTTCTTC.

This sequence joins TRBV9 and TRBJ2-7; 14 bases match TRBD2. V lost 4 bases, J lost 3 bases, and 3 bases stayed unmatched. Germline CDR1 is SGDLS and CDR2 is YYNGEE. The CDR3 runs 15 residues. As DNA, the CDR3 is TGTGCCAGCAGCAAAGGACTAGCGGGGGGCTACGAGCAGTACTTC. Its protein is CASSKGLAGGYEQYF.

The V gene is TRBV9, the J gene TRBJ2-7; 12 nucleotides match TRBD1. From germline, CDR1 is SGDLS and CDR2 YYNGEE. The V segment lost 1 base and the J segment 5 bases; nucleotides outside the gene matches: 7. The CDR3 consists of 16 residues. As DNA, the CDR3 is TGTGCCAGCAGCGTACGACCCGGGACAGGGGGCGACGAGCAGTACTTC. Its protein is CASSVRPGTGGDEQYF.

The V gene is TRBV18, the J gene TRBJ2-7, with TRBD2 matching 14 bases. Trimming took 0 bases from V and 4 from J; bases not matched to a gene: 2. This CDR3 spans 16 amino acids. Germline V gene sequence: CDR1 KGHSH, CDR2 LQKENI. DNA for the CDR3: TGTGCCAGCTCACCACCTGGGACTAGCGGGAGATACGAGCAGTACTTC. It encodes CASSPPGTSGRYEQYF.

The gene calls are TRBV27 and TRBJ2-2; 10 nucleotides agree with TRBD2. The CDR3 length is 14 residues. The germline CDR1 and CDR2 sequences are MNHEY and SMNVEV (reference sequence). The CDR3 region is CPHSSGRNTGELFF. CDR3 DNA sequence: TGTCCCCATTCTAGCGGGAGAAACACCGGGGAGCTGTTTTTT.

The chain combines TRBV6-6 with TRBJ2-1; 9 bases agree with TRBD1. The CDR3 sequence is 12 residues long. V lost 4 bases and J lost 10; bases outside the gene matches: 2. The germline V gene has CDR1 MNHNY and CDR2 SVGAGI (reference sequence). CDR3 residues: CASSSDRGEQFF. The CDR3 DNA reads as TGTGCCAGCAGTTCGGACAGGGGCGAGCAGTTCTTC.

V gene TRBV11-2 combines with J gene TRBJ2-7; 10 bases are shared with TRBD2. Germline loops: CDR1 SGHAT, CDR2 FQNNGV. V shed 6 bases and J 0 bases; nucleotides not matched to a gene: 8. CDR3 size: 16 residues. In DNA, the CDR3 is TGTGCCAGCAGGGAAGAACTAGCGGGGAACTCCTACGAGCAGTACTTC. Amino acids: CASREELAGNSYEQYF.

This chain joins TRBV14 and TRBJ2-5; D possibly corresponds to TRBD2 (6 bases). The germline CDR1 and CDR2 sequences are SGHDN and FVKESK. V gave up 2 bases and J gave up 7 bases, with 17 bases separating them. The CDR3 length is 15 residues. This CDR3 reads CASSQLEGTKSTQYF. The CDR3 nucleotides are TGTGCCAGCAGCCAACTGGAGGGTACCAAGTCGACCCAGTACTTC.